This is a list of T cell receptor beta chains from one sample in a study of PD-1 blockade in classical Hodgkin lymphoma. The data were produced by immunoSEQ multiplex PCR, yet TCRdb's version contains in-frame clones alone and is incomplete. The sample yields about 12,000 clones, around four fifths seen once. Specimen: CD4+ T cells from blood, collected at baseline. Every receptor here comes from a human donor with classical Hodgkin lymphoma. CDR3s include the opening cysteine and the closing phenylalanine or tryptophan. Fields, in order: V gene, J gene, CDR3 protein.

TRBV5-4	TRBJ1-2	CASSATPVGGYTF
TRBV10-3	TRBJ2-7	CAIGRGTAEQYF
TRBV7-2	TRBJ2-3	CASSPWTSSTDTQYF
TRBV28	TRBJ2-2	CASSKNTGAGTGELFF
TRBV9	TRBJ2-2	CASSVGTGMRTGELFF
TRBV19	TRBJ2-2	CASSLWRFNTGELFF
TRBV6-6	TRBJ1-1	CASSYGEAFF
TRBV7-9	TRBJ1-3	CASSLRQGHSGNTIYF
TRBV6-1	TRBJ1-5	CASKDRLYQPQHF
TRBV6-1	TRBJ2-4	CASSERGVNIQYF
TRBV23-1	TRBJ1-5	CASISLVHKEPQHF
TRBV10-3	TRBJ1-1	CAIRGQGEYTEAFF
TRBV6-5	TRBJ2-5	CASSPGGTDGTQYF
TRBV6-1	TRBJ2-1	CASSEDERGVLF
TRBV5-4	TRBJ2-5	CASSFRSASIQETQYF
TRBV5-1	TRBJ2-7	CASSLETGGYEQYF